This passage covers 29 T cell receptor beta chains from one sample sequenced in a study of cytomegalovirus exposure and HLA in healthy donors. Using immunoSEQ multiplex PCR, the repertoire was profiled, and TCRdb retains in-frame clones only, with some absent. The sample lists 100,000 to 150,000 clones, around nine tenths seen once, with approximately 1.5% in the top ten. Input material: PBMCs. These receptors originate from a man aged 25 to 40 in good health and CMV-seronegative.

The table lists this clone with many counts. The chain is built from TRBV2 and TRBJ2-7; the D gene is possibly TRBD1 (6 bases). With 1 base removed from V and 9 bases from J, the gap between germline ends came to 19 bases. CDR3 length: 15 residues. CDR1 is SNHLY, CDR2 FYNNEI, per germline. The CDR3 DNA reads TGTGCCAGCAGTGAAGTGTCCTGGACAGACCAGGCGCAGTACTTC. As protein: CASSEVSWTDQAQYF.

This sequence joins TRBV4-3 and TRBJ2-5, with TRBD2 matching over 9 bases. Germline CDR1 LGHNA, CDR2 YSLEER. This CDR3 is 16 amino acids long. The V segment lost 1 base and the J segment 2 bases; nucleotides outside the gene matches: 5. The CDR3 loop is CASSQGFAGGQETQYF. The CDR3 nucleotides are TGCGCCAGCAGCCAAGGATTTGCGGGAGGGCAAGAGACCCAGTACTTC.

A remark on this clone: Different DNA sequences within this sample yield the same CDR3. The V call is TRBV27, the J call TRBJ1-1, with TRBD1 matching 7 bases. The V gene's germline CDR1 is MNHEY and CDR2 SMNVEV (reference sequence). The CDR3 has 14 amino acids. V trimming: 6 bases; J trimming: 3 bases; junction bases outside the gene matches: 7. As DNA, the CDR3 is TGTGCCAGCAGCTCTACGACAGGGTACACTGAAGCTTTCTTT. Its protein product is CASSSTTGYTEAFF.

The chain couples TRBV6-6 to TRBJ1-1; D remains ambiguous. The V end lost 2 bases, the J end lost 0 bases, and 7 bases lay between the germline ends. Germline values: CDR1 MNHNY, CDR2 SVGAGI (reference sequence). The CDR3 loop spans 14 amino acids. CDR3 sequence reads: CASSYTAMNTEAFF. CDR3 sequence (DNA): TGTGCCAGCAGTTACACAGCTATGAACACTGAAGCTTTCTTT.

J is TRBJ1-5 and V is TRBV6-1; the match to TRBD1 covers 8 bases. With 4 bases clipped from V and 4 bases from J, the junction kept 6 bases outside the gene matches. The CDR3 length is 15 residues. CDR1 is MNHNS, CDR2 SASEGT, per germline. The CDR3 loop reads CASSAEGQVNQPQHF. CDR3 DNA sequence: TGTGCCAGCAGTGCCGAGGGACAGGTGAATCAGCCCCAGCATTTT.

This clone occurred a few times. V and J are TRBV19 and TRBJ1-2; D gene unclear. The CDR3 is made up of 12 amino acids. V was cut by 3 bases and J by 3 bases, with 5 bases left in between. Germline CDR1 is LNHDA and CDR2 is SQIVND (reference sequence). The CDR3: CASSISDYGYTF. CDR3 nucleotides: TGTGCCAGTAGTATTAGTGACTATGGCTACACCTTC.

V gene TRBV6-5 combines with J gene TRBJ1-6; maybe TRBD1 (6 bases). The CDR3 extends over 13 amino acids. CDR1 and CDR2 (germline): MNHEY, SVGAGI. V lost 5 bases to trimming and J lost 18 bases, with 20 bases between them. CDR3 nucleotides: TGTGCCAGCAGTCCGATGACAGGAAAGGCTCCCCACTTT. This codes for CASSPMTGKAPHF.

V is TRBV6-5 and J is TRBJ1-5; D possibly corresponds to TRBD1 (5 bases). CDR1 is MNHEY, CDR2 SVGAGI, per germline. CDR3 length equals 13 residues. V lost 6 bases and J 9 bases, leaving 15 bases between the germline ends. In DNA form, the CDR3 reads TGTGCCAGCAGCCAGGGTGGCGGCCGGCCCCAGCATTTT. Its translation: CASSQGGGRPQHF.

This clone was observed once. This specimen includes other DNA sequences encoding the same CDR3. The V gene is TRBV7-3, the J gene TRBJ2-5, with TRBD2 matching 10 bases. CDR3 length: 14 amino acids. The germline V gene encodes CDR1 SGHTA and CDR2 FQGTGA. With V trimmed by 5 bases and J by 5 bases, 5 bases remained unmatched. CDR3 nucleotide sequence: TGTGCCAGCAGCCCGGGGACTAGCGTGGAGACCCAGTACTTC. Translating gives CASSPGTSVETQYF.

The rearrangement uses TRBV29-1 and TRBJ1-3, with D perhaps TRBD1 (6 bases). The V end was cut by 5 bases, the J end by 0 bases, with 14 bases between. The CDR3 spans 15 residues. Germline CDR1 and CDR2: SQVTM and ANQGSEA. CDR3 residues: CSVKDSIVSGNTIYF. CDR3 nucleotides: TGCAGCGTTAAGGACAGTATCGTCTCTGGAAACACCATATATTTT.

The chain combines TRBV30 with TRBJ2-1; 9 bases are a match to TRBD1. The germline V gene has CDR1 GTSNPN and CDR2 SVGIG (reference sequence). The CDR3 is 15 residues long. V was pared by 1 base and J by 7 bases, with 8 bases of the junction left unmatched. CDR3 nucleotides: TGTGCCTGGAGTGCTTCGGGACAGGGTATGAATGAGCAGTTCTTC. It yields the protein CAWSASGQGMNEQFF.

This chain links TRBV5-6 with TRBJ2-3; perhaps TRBD1 as D (6 bases). Germline V gene lookup returns CDR1 SGHDT and CDR2 YYEEEE. V dropped 2 bases and J dropped 2 bases, with 12 bases sitting between them. The CDR3 is 15 residues long. The CDR3: CASSFNREYTDTQYF. Written as DNA, the CDR3 is TGTGCCAGCAGCTTTAACAGGGAATACACAGATACGCAGTATTTT.

The J gene is TRBJ1-1, the V gene TRBV4-3; D perhaps matches TRBD1 (5 bases). Germline V gene sequence: CDR1 LGHNA, CDR2 YSLEER. V was cut by 0 bases and J by 4 bases, with 9 bases left in between. This CDR3 region has 14 residues. The CDR3, as DNA: TGCGCCAGCAGCCAAGATGGGCAGGGCACTGAAGCTTTCTTT. This gives the protein CASSQDGQGTEAFF.

This chain connects TRBV9 to TRBJ2-7; 9 nucleotides agree with TRBD1. V lost 0 bases and J lost 7; bases outside the gene matches: 8. This CDR3 is built from 15 residues. Germline lookup yields CDR1 SGDLS and CDR2 YYNGEE. CDR3 in amino acids: CASSVVGTGLREQYF. The CDR3 nucleotides are TGTGCCAGCAGCGTAGTTGGGACAGGGCTCCGGGAGCAGTACTTC.

The V gene is TRBV9, the J gene TRBJ1-4; 7 bases are a match to TRBD1. V was clipped by 4 bases and J by 0 bases; unmatched bases: 3. Germline loops: CDR1 SGDLS, CDR2 YYNGEE. The CDR3 has 15 amino acids. The CDR3 here is CASSYTGATNEKLFF. CDR3 coding DNA: TGTGCCAGCAGCTACACAGGGGCAACTAATGAAAAACTGTTTTTT.

DNA of the CDR3: TGTGCCAGCAGCTTGGTTGGTAGCGGGAGAGACGGGGATACGCAGTATTTT. This encodes CASSLVGSGRDGDTQYF. V gene TRBV5-6 combines with J gene TRBJ2-3, with 9 bases fitting TRBD2. This CDR3 has 17 amino acids. Losses at the gene ends were 0 bases for V and 6 bases for J; bases not matched to a gene: 11. Germline loops: CDR1 SGHDT, CDR2 YYEEEE.

The chain joins TRBV5-4 to TRBJ2-1; no definite D call. Germline-derived CDR1 and CDR2 are SGHNT and YYREEE (reference sequence). Deletions cut 3 bases from V and 0 bases from J, with 7 bases between. The CDR3 is made up of 14 amino acids. The CDR3: CASSSSASYNEQFF. CDR3 DNA sequence: TGTGCCAGCAGCTCCAGCGCCTCCTACAATGAGCAGTTCTTC. Using reference TRBV5-4 and TRBJ2-1 for the parts outside the CDR3, the full variable domain is ETGVTQSPTHLIKTRGQQVTLRCSSQSGHNTVSWYQQALGQGPQFIFQYYREEENGRGNFPPRFSGLQFPNYSSELNVNALELDDSALYLCASSSSASYNEQFFGPGTRLTVL.

The chain links TRBV5-6 to TRBJ2-1, with TRBD2 identical over 10 bases. Trimming at V came to 5 bases and at J to 9 bases, leaving 14 bases not matched to a gene. Germline V gene sequence: CDR1 SGHDT, CDR2 YYEEEE. The CDR3 is 16 residues long. CDR3 in amino acids: CASSFRPSGSPGEQFF. The CDR3 DNA reads TGTGCCAGCAGTTTCAGGCCTAGCGGGAGTCCGGGTGAGCAGTTCTTC.

The chain links TRBV25-1 to TRBJ1-1; no clear D gene. The CDR3 has 14 residues. V lost 2 bases, J lost 4 bases, and 11 bases lay in between. Germline values: CDR1 MGHDK, CDR2 SYGVNS. CDR3 loop: CASSEPGTGTEAFF. CDR3 bases: TGTGCCAGCAGTGAACCTGGCACGGGCACTGAAGCTTTCTTT.

The chain uses TRBV5-1 and TRBJ2-3, with 7 bases that match TRBD2. Trimming at V came to 2 bases and at J to 3 bases, leaving 6 bases not matched to a gene. Germline loops: CDR1 SGHRS, CDR2 YFSETQ. The CDR3 loop spans 15 amino acids. The CDR3 nucleotides are TGCGCCAGCAGCTTTACTAGCGCCCCAACAGATACGCAGTATTTT. This translates into CASSFTSAPTDTQYF.

The chain has TRBV7-2 and TRBJ1-1, with a tentative D call TRBD1 (5 bases). V was clipped by 2 bases and J by 3 bases, with 10 bases between them. The germline V gene encodes CDR1 SGHTA and CDR2 FQGNSA. The CDR3 extends over 14 amino acids. CDR3 nucleotides: TGTGCCAGCAGCTTAATGACAGAATACACTGAAGCTTTCTTT. The encoded protein is CASSLMTEYTEAFF.

The chain employs TRBV21-1 and TRBJ2-3; no DNA check was done on the table's D call, TRBD2. TRBV21-1 is listed as a pseudogene. The CDR3 loop spans 16 amino acids. The CDR3 loop reads CASSKGGREFADTQYF. CDR3 coding DNA: TGTGCCAGCAGCAAAGGGGGGCGGGAGTTTGCAGATACGCAGTATTTT.

The rearrangement joins TRBV6-5 to TRBJ2-7; 7 bases agree with TRBD2. V lost 0 bases, J lost 3 bases, and 5 bases stayed unmatched. Germline V gene data show CDR1 as MNHEY and CDR2 as SVGAGI. The CDR3 sequence is 15 residues long. CDR3 sequence (DNA): TGTGCCAGCAGTTACTCAGGGCGGGAGAACTACGAGCAGTACTTC. This encodes CASSYSGRENYEQYF.

V and J are TRBV7-9 and TRBJ2-7; 7 bases match TRBD2. The trim removed 1 base at V and 5 bases at J, leaving 14 bases unmatched. In germline, CDR1 is SEHNR, CDR2 FQNEAQ (reference sequence). This CDR3 comprises 17 residues. CDR3 DNA sequence: TGTGCCAGCAGCTTAGTTCGGGGAGGGCCCTCGGGGGACGAGCAGTACTTC. Translation: CASSLVRGGPSGDEQYF.

This chain uses TRBV7-9 with TRBJ2-2, with D possibly matching TRBD1 (6 bases). From germline, CDR1 is SEHNR and CDR2 FQNEAQ (reference sequence). This CDR3 is built from 14 residues. Trimming stripped 2 bases from V and 6 bases from J, with 10 bases between. CDR3 loop: CASSLRQGSGELFF. The CDR3 nucleotides are TGTGCCAGCAGCTTACGTCAGGGGTCCGGGGAGCTGTTTTTT. Full variable domain (outside the CDR3, taken from reference TRBV7-9 and TRBJ2-2): DTGVSQNPRHKITKRGQNVTFRCDPISEHNRLYWYRQTLGQGPEFLTYFQNEAQLEKSRLLSDRFSAERPKGSFSTLEIQRTEQGDSAMYLCASSLRQGSGELFFGEGSRLTVL.

Only one count was recorded for this clone. CDR3 DNA: TGCAGCGTTGAAGGCGGGGGAGGATGGAACACTGAAGCTTTCTTT. Protein: CSVEGGGGWNTEAFF. The rearrangement uses TRBV29-1 and TRBJ1-1, with a tentative D call TRBD1 (5 bases). This CDR3 is built from 15 residues. CDR1 and CDR2 from the germline V gene are SQVTM and ANQGSEA. V lost 1 base, J lost 1 base, and 13 bases lay in between.

The chain recombines TRBV5-6 with TRBJ1-2; no reliable D call. Germline lookup yields CDR1 SGHDT and CDR2 YYEEEE. Trimming removed 4 bases at V and 8 bases at J, with 9 bases between. The CDR3 covers 11 residues. The CDR3 protein is CASSRLWGYTF. CDR3 bases: TGTGCCAGCAGCCGACTGTGGGGCTACACCTTC.

V and J are TRBV7-9 and TRBJ2-1; D is undetermined. Germline lookup yields CDR1 SEHNR and CDR2 FQNEAQ (reference sequence). The CDR3 contains 16 residues. Trimming cost V 5 bases and J 0 bases, with 14 bases left between them. The chain's CDR3 is CASSPLLTRSYNEQFF. In nucleotides, the CDR3 is TGTGCCAGCAGCCCGCTACTTACTCGCTCCTACAATGAGCAGTTCTTC.

V gene TRBV30 combines with J gene TRBJ1-4; a possible D gene is TRBD1 (6 bases). V was pared by 7 bases and J by 6 bases, with 21 bases between. This CDR3 has 15 amino acids. Germline loops: CDR1 GTSNPN, CDR2 SVGIG (reference sequence). The CDR3 region has the DNA TGTGCCTTGGAGTTACTAGGGGGAGGGGATGAAAAACTGTTTTTT. Encoded protein: CALELLGGGDEKLFF.